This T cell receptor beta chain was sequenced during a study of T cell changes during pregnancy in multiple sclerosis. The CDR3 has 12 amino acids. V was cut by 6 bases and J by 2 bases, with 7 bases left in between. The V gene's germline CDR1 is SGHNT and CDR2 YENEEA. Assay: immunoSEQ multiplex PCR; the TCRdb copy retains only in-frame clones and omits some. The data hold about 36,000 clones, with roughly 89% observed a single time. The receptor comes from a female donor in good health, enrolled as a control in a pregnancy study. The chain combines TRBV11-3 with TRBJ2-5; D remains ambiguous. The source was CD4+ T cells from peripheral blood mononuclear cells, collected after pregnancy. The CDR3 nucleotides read TGTGCCAGCAGTTCGGGTCAAGAGACCCAGTACTTC. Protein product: CASSSGQETQYF.